The entry that follows covers one T cell receptor beta chain sequence. Its target is not known. This sample was taken from a study of somatic mutations in cytotoxic T cells in rheumatoid arthritis. Overall study results and limits: Rheumatoid arthritis patients showed CD8+ clonality increasing with age, unlike healthy controls.

Germline V gene lookup returns CDR1 MNHNS and CDR2 SASEGT. The CDR3 is 16 amino acids. Trimming at V came to 4 bases and at J to 0 bases, leaving 9 bases not matched to a gene. Per the original methods: The authors compared patient CD8+ clones larger than 1% against published virus-specific TCRB sequences. Only a few of these clones matched. This table comes from immunoSEQ multiplex PCR, and its TCRdb copy is limited to in-frame clones, with some not included. V and J calls and clone size are as listed in that table; D and trimming were resolved from the DNA. The sample contains 20,000 or so clones, 80% to 90% of which appear only once.

The rearrangement uses TRBV6-1 and TRBJ2-7; 7 positions agree with TRBD1. The sequence derives from an adult with rheumatoid arthritis. The material sequenced was CD8+ T cells sorted from blood. CDR3 DNA: TGTGCCAGCAGTGTAGACGCCGGGACAGCCTCCTACGAGCAGTACTTC. Its translation: CASSVDAGTASYEQYF.